This TCR beta chain stems from a study of response to subunit inactivated influenza vaccine. Study-level results: There was a suggestion from the authors that each seasonal influenza vaccination recruits few new T cells.

Note on this clonotype: Antigen: not known.

TCRdb re-called the RT-PCR reads through MiXCR, storing one row per CDR3 protein. The sample consists of about 650,000 distinct CDR3 sequences, around 14% of them appearing once. The CDR3 totals 14 residues. Deletions cut 6 bases from V and 0 bases from J, with 13 bases between. Per the germline V gene, CDR1 is SGHRS and CDR2 is YFSETQ. This receptor was obtained from a man aged 45-65 years who received an inactivated influenza vaccine. The specimen comprised PBMCs from blood, sampled roughly 12 days after vaccination. The rearrangement links TRBV5-1 to TRBJ2-7; possibly TRBD2 for D (6 bases). The DNA for the CDR3 is TGCGCCAGCAAGGGCGGGGTGAGCTCCTACGAGCAGTACTTC. Translating gives CASKGGVSSYEQYF.